This T cell receptor beta chain was observed in a study of cytomegalovirus exposure and HLA in healthy donors. In its sample, this clone was seen once. Its antigen is undetermined. The sample contains more than one DNA sequence encoding this CDR3. V lost 4 bases and J 2 bases, leaving 9 bases between the germline ends. The CDR3 is 14 amino acids. Germline V gene sequence: CDR1 SGHNT, CDR2 YYREEE (reference sequence). Donors consisted of healthy bone marrow donors. Though nominally healthy at sampling, donors likely had unrecorded immune exposures. Primers: 60 Vbeta forward and 13 Jbeta reverse. The table came from immunoSEQ multiplex PCR; TCRdb's copy has only in-frame clones and leaves some out. The repertoire consists of approximately 70,000 clones, with more than 60% occurring once and the leading ten covering 14%. Study observations and caveats: Researchers reported that a few CMV-associated chains were confirmed in vitro as CMV antigen-specific. Later genetic work tied a missense DCLRE1C variant to beta-chain V and J trimming.

The V gene is TRBV5-4, the J gene TRBJ2-2; a possible D gene is TRBD2 (6 bases). Sequenced input: PBMCs. This clonotype was obtained from a male donor in good health and CMV-seropositive. The CDR3 nucleotides are TGTGCCAGCAGCCCGGGACTTAACACCGGGGAGCTGTTTTTT. This gives the protein CASSPGLNTGELFF.